The 7 T cell receptor beta chains presented below share a single source sample, sequenced in a study of shared clonotypes between healthy human individuals. Measured with immunoSEQ multiplex PCR; TCRdb has only the in-frame clones, and not every one. The sample lists 600,000 to 750,000 clones; 60% to 80% were seen once. Sequencing was performed on memory CD4+ T cells sorted from blood. Subset: CD45RA-negative fraction. The receptors here all came from a woman aged 25-40 years in good health.

This chain links TRBV14 with TRBJ1-3; D gene ambiguous. Trimming left V 0 bases short and J 4 bases short, with 13 bases between. This CDR3 region has 16 residues. The germline gives CDR1 SGHDN, CDR2 FVKESK. The chain's CDR3 is CASSQDFGFGGNTIYF. CDR3 coding DNA: TGTGCCAGCAGCCAAGATTTTGGATTCGGGGGAAACACCATATATTTT.

V is TRBV20-1 and J is TRBJ2-1; D not certain. Trimming left V 4 bases short and J 9 bases short, with 10 bases between. Germline V lookup: CDR1 DFQATT, CDR2 SNEGSKA (reference sequence). The CDR3 runs 11 residues. The CDR3 bases are TGCAGTGCTACAAGTCCGGCTGAGCAGTTCTTC. Residues: CSATSPAEQFF.

CDR3 coding DNA: TGTGCCAGTTCAACGGGACAGGGGGTCGAGGAGACCCAGTACTTC. Its translation: CASSTGQGVEETQYF. The chain links TRBV7-9 to TRBJ2-5; 11 bases are a match to TRBD1. V shed 9 bases and J 5 bases; nucleotides not matched to a gene: 11. From germline, CDR1 is SEHNR and CDR2 FQNEAQ (reference sequence). This CDR3 has 15 amino acids.

This clone was picked up one time. J is TRBJ1-3 and V is TRBV6-6; D remains unclear. The V end lost 6 bases, the J end lost 3 bases, and 12 bases lay between the germline ends. The germline V gene has CDR1 MNHNY and CDR2 SVGAGI (reference sequence). CDR3 length: 14 residues. CDR3 nucleotide sequence: TGTGCCAGCAGCCCCTTCCCCGATGGAAACACCATATATTTT. Amino acid sequence: CASSPFPDGNTIYF.

CDR3 sequence (DNA): TGTGCCAGCAGTCGTTTAGCGGGAGGGAGATATGAGCAGTTCTTC. This encodes CASSRLAGGRYEQFF. This chain connects TRBV7-2 to TRBJ2-1; 11 bases fit TRBD2. Germline CDR1 and CDR2: SGHTA and FQGNSA. With V trimmed by 6 bases and J by 8 bases, 9 bases remained unmatched. The CDR3 contains 15 residues.

The chain combines TRBV28 with TRBJ2-6; D is ambiguous. This CDR3 region has 16 residues. Germline CDR1 and CDR2: MDHEN and SYDVKM. V was pared by 8 bases and J by 3 bases, with 17 bases between. CDR3 residues: CASVPMFLVGANVLTF. The CDR3 nucleotides read TGTGCCAGCGTCCCGATGTTTCTCGTTGGGGCCAACGTCCTGACTTTC.

The chain has TRBV5-1 and TRBJ2-1; TRBD2 might be the D (5 bases). The CDR3 spans 15 residues. The ends were cut back, 0 bases at V and 6 bases at J, with 13 bases in the middle. The germline V gene encodes CDR1 SGHRS and CDR2 YFSETQ. The CDR3 loop reads CASSLGWGEGNEQFF. The CDR3 DNA sequence: TGCGCCAGCAGCTTGGGTTGGGGAGAGGGCAATGAGCAGTTCTTC.